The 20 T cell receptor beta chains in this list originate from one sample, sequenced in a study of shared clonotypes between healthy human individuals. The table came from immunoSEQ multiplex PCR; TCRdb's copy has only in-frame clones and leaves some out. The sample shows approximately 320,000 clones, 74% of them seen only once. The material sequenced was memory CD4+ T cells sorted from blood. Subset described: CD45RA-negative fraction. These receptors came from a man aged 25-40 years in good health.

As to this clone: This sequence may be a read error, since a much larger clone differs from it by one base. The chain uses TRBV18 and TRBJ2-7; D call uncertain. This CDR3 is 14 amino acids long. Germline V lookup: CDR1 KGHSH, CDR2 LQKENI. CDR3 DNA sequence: TGTGCCAGCCCACCAAACGGATTCTCCTACGAGCAGTACTTC. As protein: CASPPNGFSYEQYF.

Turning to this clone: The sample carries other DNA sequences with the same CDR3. The CDR3 sequence is CASSLGPEAFF. The CDR3 DNA reads as TGCGCCAGCAGCTTGGGGCCTGAAGCTTTCTTT. V gene TRBV5-1 combines with J gene TRBJ1-1; D is unresolved. CDR1 and CDR2 from the germline V gene are SGHRS and YFSETQ. CDR3 length: 11 residues. The V end lost 0 bases, the J end lost 6 bases, and 3 bases lay between the germline ends.

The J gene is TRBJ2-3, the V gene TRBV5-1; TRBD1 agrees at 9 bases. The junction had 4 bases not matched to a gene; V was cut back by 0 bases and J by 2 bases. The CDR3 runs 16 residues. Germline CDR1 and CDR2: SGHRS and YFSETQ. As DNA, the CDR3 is TGCGCCAGCAGCTTGGTTGGGACAGGGTCCACAGATACGCAGTATTTT. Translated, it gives CASSLVGTGSTDTQYF.

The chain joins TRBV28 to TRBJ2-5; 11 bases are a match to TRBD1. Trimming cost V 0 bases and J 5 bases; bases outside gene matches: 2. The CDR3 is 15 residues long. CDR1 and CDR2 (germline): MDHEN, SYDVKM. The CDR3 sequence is CASSLWGTGGETQYF. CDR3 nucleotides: TGTGCCAGCAGTTTATGGGGGACAGGGGGTGAGACCCAGTACTTC.

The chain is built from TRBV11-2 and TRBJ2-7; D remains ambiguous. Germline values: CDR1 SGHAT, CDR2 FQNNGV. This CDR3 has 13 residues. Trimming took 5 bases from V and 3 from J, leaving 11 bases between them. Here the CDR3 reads CASSRMGGYEQYF. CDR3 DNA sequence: TGTGCCAGCAGCCGCATGGGTGGCTACGAGCAGTACTTC.

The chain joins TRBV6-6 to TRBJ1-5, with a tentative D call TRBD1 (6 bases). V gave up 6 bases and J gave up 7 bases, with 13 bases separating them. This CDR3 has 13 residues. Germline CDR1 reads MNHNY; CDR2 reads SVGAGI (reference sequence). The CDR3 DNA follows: TGTGCCAGCAGATCTCAGGGGCAACAGCCCCAGCATTTT. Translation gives CASRSQGQQPQHF.

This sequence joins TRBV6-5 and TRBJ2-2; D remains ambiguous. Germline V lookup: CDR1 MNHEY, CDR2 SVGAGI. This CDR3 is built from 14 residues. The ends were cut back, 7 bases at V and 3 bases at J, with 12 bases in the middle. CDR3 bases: TGTGCCAGCAAAAGACTTGCAGACACCGGGGAGCTGTTTTTT. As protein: CASKRLADTGELFF.

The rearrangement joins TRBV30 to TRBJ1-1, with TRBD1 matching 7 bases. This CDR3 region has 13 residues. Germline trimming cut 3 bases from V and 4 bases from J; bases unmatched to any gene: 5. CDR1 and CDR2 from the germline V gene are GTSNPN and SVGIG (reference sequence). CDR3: CAWSSYRGTEAFF. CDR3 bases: TGTGCCTGGAGCTCCTACAGGGGCACTGAAGCTTTCTTT.

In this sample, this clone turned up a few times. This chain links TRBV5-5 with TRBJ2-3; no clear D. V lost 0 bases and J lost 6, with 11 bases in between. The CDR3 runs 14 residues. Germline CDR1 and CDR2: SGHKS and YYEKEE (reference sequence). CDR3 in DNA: TGTGCCAGCAGCTTGGCCTTGACATCCGATACGCAGTATTTT. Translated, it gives CASSLALTSDTQYF. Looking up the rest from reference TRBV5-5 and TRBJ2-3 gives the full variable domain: DAGVTQSPTHLIKTRGQQVTLRCSPISGHKSVSWYQQVLGQGPQFIFQYYEKEERGRGNFPDRFSARQFPNYSSELNVNALLLGDSALYLCASSLALTSDTQYFGPGTRLTVL.

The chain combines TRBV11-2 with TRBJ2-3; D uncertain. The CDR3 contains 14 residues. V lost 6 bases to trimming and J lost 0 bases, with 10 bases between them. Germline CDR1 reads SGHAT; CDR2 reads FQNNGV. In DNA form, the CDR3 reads TGTGCCAGCAGTTTTTCCGCCAGCACAGATACGCAGTATTTT. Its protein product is CASSFSASTDTQYF.

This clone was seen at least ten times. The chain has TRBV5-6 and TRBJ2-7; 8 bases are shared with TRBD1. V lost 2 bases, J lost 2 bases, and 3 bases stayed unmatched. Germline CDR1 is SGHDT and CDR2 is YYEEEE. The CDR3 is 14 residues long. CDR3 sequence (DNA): TGTGCCAGCAGCTTCCGGGACAGGACCTACGAGCAGTACTTC. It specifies CASSFRDRTYEQYF.

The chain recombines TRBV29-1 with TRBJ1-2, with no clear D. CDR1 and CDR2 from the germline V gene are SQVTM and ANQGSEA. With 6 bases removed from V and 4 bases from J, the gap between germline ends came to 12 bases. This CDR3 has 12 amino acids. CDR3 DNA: TGCAGCGTCCTACAAGGGAGCTATGGCTACACCTTC. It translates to CSVLQGSYGYTF.

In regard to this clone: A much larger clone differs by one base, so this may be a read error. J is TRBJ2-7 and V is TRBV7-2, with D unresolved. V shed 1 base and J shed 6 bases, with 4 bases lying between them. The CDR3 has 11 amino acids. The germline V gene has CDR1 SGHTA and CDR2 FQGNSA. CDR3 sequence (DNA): TGTGCCAGCAGCTTAGTGCGCGAGCAGTACTTC. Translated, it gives CASSLVREQYF.

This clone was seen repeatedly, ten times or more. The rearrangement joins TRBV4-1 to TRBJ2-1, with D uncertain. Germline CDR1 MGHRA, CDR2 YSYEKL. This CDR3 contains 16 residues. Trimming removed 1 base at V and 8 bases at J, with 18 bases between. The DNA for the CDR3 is TGCGCCAGCAGCCAAGTGAACCTAGGCTTTTTGGATGAGCAGTTCTTC. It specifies CASSQVNLGFLDEQFF.

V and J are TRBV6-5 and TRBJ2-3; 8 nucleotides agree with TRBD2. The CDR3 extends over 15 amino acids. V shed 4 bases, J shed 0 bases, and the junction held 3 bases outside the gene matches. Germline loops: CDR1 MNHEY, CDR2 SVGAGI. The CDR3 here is CASSLLAVSTDTQYF. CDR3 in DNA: TGTGCCAGCAGTTTACTAGCGGTGAGCACAGATACGCAGTATTTT.

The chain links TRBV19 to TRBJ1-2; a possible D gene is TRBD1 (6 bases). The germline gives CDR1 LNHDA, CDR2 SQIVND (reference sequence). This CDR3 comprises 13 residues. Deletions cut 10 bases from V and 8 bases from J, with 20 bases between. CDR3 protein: CATTKPGARGYTF. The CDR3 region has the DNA TGTGCCACTACAAAACCGGGGGCGAGGGGCTACACCTTC. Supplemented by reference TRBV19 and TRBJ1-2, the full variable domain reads DGGITQSPKYLFRKEGQNVTLSCEQNLNHDAMYWYRQDPGQGLRLIYYSQIVNDFQKGDIAEGYSVSREKKESFPLTVTSAQKNPTAFYLCATTKPGARGYTFGSGTRLTVV.

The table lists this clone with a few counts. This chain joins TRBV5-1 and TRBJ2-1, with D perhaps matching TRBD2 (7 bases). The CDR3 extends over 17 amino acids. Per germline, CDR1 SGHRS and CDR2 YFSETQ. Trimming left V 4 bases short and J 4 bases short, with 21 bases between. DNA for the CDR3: TGCGCCAGCAGCCTCCAACCACAGGGAGGGTTTTACAATGAGCAGTTCTTC. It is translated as CASSLQPQGGFYNEQFF.

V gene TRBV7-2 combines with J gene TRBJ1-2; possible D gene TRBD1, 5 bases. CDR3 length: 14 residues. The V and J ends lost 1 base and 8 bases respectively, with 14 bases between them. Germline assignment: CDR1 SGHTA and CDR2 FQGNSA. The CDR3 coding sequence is TGTGCCAGCAGCTTAGGGGCCGGGGGTAGAGGCTACACCTTC. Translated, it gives CASSLGAGGRGYTF.

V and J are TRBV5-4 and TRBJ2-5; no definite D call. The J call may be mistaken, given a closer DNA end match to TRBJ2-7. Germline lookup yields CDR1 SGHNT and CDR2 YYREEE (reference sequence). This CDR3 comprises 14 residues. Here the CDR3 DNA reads TGTGCCAGCAGCTTTAAAGGGTTGCCCTACGAGCAGTACTTC. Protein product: CASSFKGLPYEQYF.

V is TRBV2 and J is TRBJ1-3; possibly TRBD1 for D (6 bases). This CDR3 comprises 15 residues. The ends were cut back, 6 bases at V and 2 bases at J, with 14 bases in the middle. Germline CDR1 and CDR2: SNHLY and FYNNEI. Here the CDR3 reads CASRPQGLPGNTIYF. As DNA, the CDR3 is TGTGCCAGCAGACCACAGGGTTTACCTGGAAACACCATATATTTT.